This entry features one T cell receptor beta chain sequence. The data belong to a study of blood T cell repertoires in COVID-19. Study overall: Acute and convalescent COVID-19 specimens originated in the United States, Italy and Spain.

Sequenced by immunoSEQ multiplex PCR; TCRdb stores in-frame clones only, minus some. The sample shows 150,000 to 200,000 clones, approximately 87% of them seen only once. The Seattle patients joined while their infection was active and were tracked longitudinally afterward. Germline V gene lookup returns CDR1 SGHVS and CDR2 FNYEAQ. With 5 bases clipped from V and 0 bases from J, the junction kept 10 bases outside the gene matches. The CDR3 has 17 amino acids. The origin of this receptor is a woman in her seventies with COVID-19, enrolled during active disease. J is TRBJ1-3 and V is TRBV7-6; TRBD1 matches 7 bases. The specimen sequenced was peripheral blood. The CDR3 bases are TGTGCCAGCAGCCCAAGTAGGGACAGTGGCTCTGGAAACACCATATATTTT. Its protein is CASSPSRDSGSGNTIYF.